This T cell receptor beta chain was observed in a study of OX40 agonist ivuxolimab in advanced cancers. About the study: The treatment was a fully human IgG2 OX40 agonist, ivuxolimab. Patients received ivuxolimab, an intravenous treatment, every 2 weeks at 0.01 to 10 mg/kg. Hepatocellular carcinoma, melanoma, renal cell or head and neck cancer was diagnosed in the dose-escalation patients.

At baseline, cycle 4 day 1, and cycle 7 day 1, blood was sampled. The assay was immunoSEQ multiplex PCR, and TCRdb's table has in-frame clones only and misses some. The sample has more than 20,000 clones, around 83% seen once; the top ten hold about a third. The clonotype comes from an adult with an advanced solid tumor such as melanoma, head and neck, liver or kidney cancer. Sequenced here: CD4+ or CD8+ T cells sorted from blood, sampled in a trial of the OX40 agonist ivuxolimab.

DNA for the CDR3: TGTGCCAGCAGGGGAAGCAATCAGCCCCAGCATTTT. Translating gives CASRGSNQPQHF. This chain links TRBV6-6 with TRBJ1-5; D is unresolved. Germline loops: CDR1 MNHNY, CDR2 SVGAGI (reference sequence). Trimming took off 6 bases at V and 1 base at J, with 4 bases between the two ends. The CDR3 totals 12 residues.